A single sample is the source of the 17 T cell receptor beta chains below, sequenced in a study of blood T cell repertoires in COVID-19. The assay was immunoSEQ multiplex PCR, and TCRdb's table has in-frame clones only and misses some. The sample records approximately 70,000 clones, approximately 83% being singletons. The material sequenced was peripheral blood. All receptors come from a man older than 75 with active or convalescent COVID-19.

The rearrangement joins TRBV30 to TRBJ2-7; D remains unclear. The V end lost 2 bases, the J end lost 3 bases, and 11 bases lay between the germline ends. The germline gives CDR1 GTSNPN, CDR2 SVGIG (reference sequence). The CDR3 runs to 13 residues. The CDR3 loop reads CAWSPTQVYEQYF. In nucleotides, the CDR3 is TGTGCCTGGAGTCCTACCCAGGTCTACGAGCAGTACTTC.

This chain links TRBV7-8 with TRBJ1-2; D possibly corresponds to TRBD1 (5 bases). Trimming removed 6 bases at V and 6 bases at J, with 20 bases between. CDR1 is SGHVS and CDR2 is FQNEAQ in the germline V gene. This CDR3 spans 15 amino acids. CDR3: CASSQLVGGGHGYTF. Here the CDR3 DNA reads TGTGCCAGCAGTCAACTCGTCGGGGGGGGACATGGCTACACCTTC. The full variable domain, in which reference TRBV7-8 and TRBJ1-2 provide the parts outside the CDR3, is GAGVSQSPRYKVAKRGQDVALRCDPISGHVSLFWYQQALGQGPEFLTYFQNEAQLDKSGLPSDRFFAERPEGSVSTLKIQRTQQEDSAVYLCASSQLVGGGHGYTFGSGTRLTVV.

This chain connects TRBV28 to TRBJ2-7; 7 nucleotides match TRBD1. The CDR3 is made up of 14 amino acids. Losses at the gene ends were 4 bases for V and 5 bases for J; bases not matched to a gene: 8. Germline lookup yields CDR1 MDHEN and CDR2 SYDVKM. The CDR3 DNA is TGTGCCAGCAGTTCACCAAACCAGGGGGACGAGCAGTACTTC. Encoded protein: CASSSPNQGDEQYF.

The chain joins TRBV2 to TRBJ2-6; D remains ambiguous. The CDR3 spans 12 residues. The V end lost 8 bases, the J end lost 1 base, and 3 bases lay between the germline ends. CDR1 and CDR2 from the germline V gene are SNHLY and FYNNEI. The CDR3 bases are TGTGCCAGCTCATCTGGGGCCAACGTCCTGACTTTC. Translation: CASSSGANVLTF.

V gene TRBV5-1 combines with J gene TRBJ2-1, with 10 bases that match TRBD2. The CDR3 is 18 amino acids. J was trimmed by 4 bases and V by 3 bases; bases with no gene match: 13. The germline V gene has CDR1 SGHRS and CDR2 YFSETQ. Here the CDR3 DNA reads TGCGCCAGCAGCTCTTTTCCCCAGACTAGCGGGCGATACAATGAGCAGTTCTTC. Its translation is CASSSFPQTSGRYNEQFF.

V and J are TRBV4-2 and TRBJ1-1; D remains unclear. The CDR3 is 17 residues long. Germline V gene data show CDR1 as LGHNA and CDR2 as YNFKEQ. Trimming removed 4 bases from V and 0 bases from J, with 18 bases in between. The CDR3 nucleotides read TGTGCCAGCAGCCCGGGGAGGAACCGACTTATGAACACTGAAGCTTTCTTT. This translates into CASSPGRNRLMNTEAFF.

The chain has TRBV5-8 and TRBJ2-1, with 9 positions matching TRBD1. Germline loops: CDR1 SGHTS, CDR2 YDEGEE. Trimming removed 5 bases from V and 6 bases from J; junction bases left unmatched: 9. The CDR3 runs to 15 residues. CDR3 nucleotides: TGTGCCAGCAGTCCAGGACAGGGGTTAATCAATGAGCAGTTCTTC. Its translation: CASSPGQGLINEQFF.

The chain recombines TRBV2 with TRBJ1-5; possible D gene TRBD1, 5 bases. The CDR3 is 15 amino acids. Trimming left V 7 bases short and J 3 bases short, with 16 bases between. Germline CDR1 is SNHLY and CDR2 is FYNNEI. CDR3 coding DNA: TGTGCCAGCAAGGGTGACAGCCTCAACAATCAGCCCCAGCATTTT. Encoded protein: CASKGDSLNNQPQHF.

V is TRBV7-6 and J is TRBJ1-1, with a possible D match to TRBD1 (6 bases). Trimming stripped 5 bases from V and 5 bases from J, with 18 bases between. Germline V lookup: CDR1 SGHVS, CDR2 FNYEAQ. CDR3 length: 15 residues. CDR3 bases: TGTGCCAGCAGCCAGACCGGGGGGCTATTTACTGAAGCTTTCTTT. It encodes CASSQTGGLFTEAFF.

The J gene is TRBJ1-5, the V gene TRBV19, with D possibly TRBD1 on 5 matching bases. The V end lost 0 bases, the J end lost 4 bases, and 7 bases lay between the germline ends. Per germline, CDR1 LNHDA and CDR2 SQIVND (reference sequence). CDR3 length equals 14 residues. The CDR3, as DNA: TGTGCCAGTAGTATAGACGCAGGGAATCAGCCCCAGCATTTT. As protein: CASSIDAGNQPQHF.

The rearrangement uses TRBV11-2 and TRBJ2-3; D gene unclear. The CDR3 consists of 13 residues. The ends were cut back, 3 bases at V and 4 bases at J, with 8 bases in the middle. Germline assignment: CDR1 SGHAT and CDR2 FQNNGV. The CDR3 loop reads CASSFPSSDTQYF. The CDR3 nucleotides are TGTGCCAGCAGCTTCCCTAGTTCAGATACGCAGTATTTT.

The genes are TRBV6-5 and TRBJ1-2, with 7 nucleotides matching TRBD1. There are 14 residues in the CDR3. Germline-derived CDR1 and CDR2 are MNHEY and SVGAGI. V lost 5 bases, J lost 8 bases, and 11 bases stayed unmatched. The CDR3 nucleotides are TGTGCCAGCAGTCCTTTGACAGGGTCGAAAGGCTACACCTTC. Translating it yields CASSPLTGSKGYTF.

The sample holds a few counts of this clone. The J gene is TRBJ1-1, the V gene TRBV6-5; 7 bases align to TRBD1. Germline CDR1 MNHEY, CDR2 SVGAGI. The CDR3 length is 16 residues. Trimming cost V 2 bases and J 0 bases; bases outside gene matches: 6. CDR3 loop: CASSYQRQGLNTEAFF. The CDR3 region has the DNA TGTGCCAGCAGTTACCAGAGACAGGGATTGAACACTGAAGCTTTCTTT.

The chain uses TRBV2 and TRBJ2-7, with 8 bases aligning to TRBD1. Germline CDR1 is SNHLY and CDR2 is FYNNEI. V lost 5 bases and J lost 5; bases outside the gene matches: 2. The CDR3 has 12 amino acids. This chain's CDR3 is CASSRTGHEQYF. The CDR3 DNA sequence: TGTGCCAGCAGTCGGACAGGGCACGAGCAGTACTTC.

The V gene is TRBV30, the J gene TRBJ2-1; D gene unclear. The CDR3 totals 13 residues. Germline V CDR1 and CDR2: GTSNPN, SVGIG (reference sequence). V lost 0 bases and J lost 9, with 12 bases in between. The CDR3 DNA reads as TGTGCCTGGAGTGTACAAGTGAGAGGTGAGCAGTTCTTC. It yields the protein CAWSVQVRGEQFF.

J is TRBJ2-4 and V is TRBV3-1 (or the pseudogene TRBV3-2), with 14 bases aligning to TRBD2. The CDR3 runs 15 residues. Per germline, CDR1 LGHDT and CDR2 YNNKEL (reference sequence). The trim removed 4 bases at V and 9 bases at J, leaving 5 bases unmatched. Here the CDR3 DNA reads TGTGCCAGCAGCCCAAGACTAGCGGGGGGGAGCATTCAGTACTTC. This encodes CASSPRLAGGSIQYF.

This chain links TRBV7-2 with TRBJ2-5; 13 bases match TRBD2. Germline trimming cut 5 bases from V and 1 base from J; bases unmatched to any gene: 4. Germline CDR1 reads SGHTA; CDR2 reads FQGNSA. The CDR3 has 16 residues. CDR3 DNA: TGTGCCAGCAGCATAGGGACTAGCGGGACCCAAGAGACCCAGTACTTC. Protein sequence: CASSIGTSGTQETQYF.